This T cell receptor beta chain was recorded in a study of T cell responses to AZD1222 COVID-19 vaccine. Overall study findings and caveats: Females made up more of the donors, who were largely white British, and clonal diversity may have come out too low. Spike-specific TCR breadth and depth were elevated following two AZD1222 doses.

TCRdb's table, derived via immunoSEQ multiplex PCR, lists solely in-frame clones and lacks some. Of 150,000 or so clones in the sample, about nine tenths were seen once. CDR1 and CDR2 from the germline V gene are MDHEN and SYDVKM. The V gene end was trimmed by 5 bases and the J gene end by 7 bases; junction bases not matched to a gene: 9. The CDR3 length is 14 residues. A word on this clone: The antigen is undetermined.

The source of this sequence is an adult in good health. The chain employs TRBV28 and TRBJ1-2, with 8 bases lining up with TRBD1. The specimen comprised peripheral blood, sampled on day 0 of AZD1222 vaccination. The CDR3: CASSPPTGTGGYTF. As DNA, the CDR3 is TGTGCCAGCAGTCCCCCCACAGGGACAGGTGGCTACACCTTC.